This passage covers 17 T cell receptor beta chains from one sample sequenced in a study of early T cells in non-severe SARS-CoV-2 infection. TCRdb independently ran MiXCR on the 5' RACE reads; one entry per CDR3 protein. The sample lists fewer than 75,000 distinct CDR3 sequences, around 18% occurring once. The material sequenced was whole blood, taken at baseline. The receptors originated from an adult who was a healthcare worker with PCR-confirmed SARS-CoV-2 infection or an uninfected control (not recorded which).

V gene TRBV19 combines with J gene TRBJ1-1; no reliable D call. The germline V gene has CDR1 LNHDA and CDR2 SQIVND (reference sequence). V shed 2 bases and J shed 1 base, with 8 bases lying between them. The CDR3 loop spans 14 amino acids. CDR3 coding DNA: TGTGCCAGTAGTATACTAGCGGAGAACACTGAAGCTTTCTTT. Translation gives CASSILAENTEAFF.

This chain connects TRBV20-1 to TRBJ2-3; D may be TRBD1 or TRBD2 (5 bases each). The germline V gene encodes CDR1 DFQATT and CDR2 SNEGSKA (reference sequence). V lost 1 base to trimming and J lost 5 bases, with 13 bases between them. The CDR3 length is 14 residues. As DNA, the CDR3 is TGCAGTGCTAGAGGGGGGATTCGCGGAGATACGCAGTATTTT. Translating it yields CSARGGIRGDTQYF.

Only a few counts were recorded for this clonotype. The chain has TRBV4-2 and TRBJ1-4; D is uncertain. V lost 0 bases to trimming and J lost 9 bases, with 11 bases between them. Per the germline V gene, CDR1 is LGHNA and CDR2 is YNFKEQ. The CDR3 is 14 amino acids. CDR3 in DNA: TGTGCCAGCAGCCAAGATGGCATCGGGAAAAAACTGTTTTTT. It codes for CASSQDGIGKKLFF.

The chain combines TRBV7-2 with TRBJ2-3, with TRBD1 as a possible D gene (5 bases). CDR3 length: 14 amino acids. Germline-derived CDR1 and CDR2 are SGHTA and FQGNSA. The V and J ends lost 3 bases and 6 bases respectively, with 13 bases between them. The CDR3 protein is CASSFLSRADTQYF. CDR3 bases: TGTGCCAGCAGCTTTTTATCCAGGGCGGATACGCAGTATTTT.

This clonotype turned up a few times. The J gene is TRBJ2-7, the V gene TRBV20-1; perhaps TRBD1 as D (6 bases). Germline CDR1 and CDR2: DFQATT and SNEGSKA (reference sequence). CDR3 size: 14 residues. V was pared by 4 bases and J by 4 bases, with 17 bases between. The chain's CDR3 is CSATPRDKRYEQYF. The CDR3 coding sequence is TGCAGTGCTACTCCAAGGGACAAACGTTACGAGCAGTACTTC.

The V call is TRBV6-2 or TRBV6-3, the J call TRBJ2-4; D is unresolved. This CDR3 is 11 amino acids long. Germline lookup yields CDR1 MNHEY and CDR2 SVGEGT. V lost 5 bases to trimming and J lost 8 bases, with 7 bases between them. CDR3 nucleotide sequence: TGTGCCAGCAGTCCCCGGGACATTCAGTACTTC. It is translated as CASSPRDIQYF.

This clonotype was seen a handful of times. CDR3 loop: CASSSAGASGSEQFF. The CDR3 region has the DNA TGTGCCAGCAGCTCCGCCGGGGCTAGCGGGAGTGAGCAGTTCTTC. The V call is TRBV7-2, the J call TRBJ2-1; 10 bases map to TRBD2. The CDR3 sequence is 15 residues long. The ends lost 4 bases at V and 9 bases at J; junction bases unmatched: 9. Germline loops: CDR1 SGHTA, CDR2 FQGNSA.

This clonotype is a singleton in its sample. The rearrangement uses TRBV11-2 and TRBJ1-1, with D unclear. The ends were cut back, 1 base at V and 5 bases at J, with 20 bases in the middle. Germline-derived CDR1 and CDR2 are SGHAT and FQNNGV. The CDR3 totals 17 residues. The CDR3, as DNA: TGTGCCAGCAGCTTAGCTCGTCCGGGTGAGGCGTCAACTGAAGCTTTCTTT. Protein product: CASSLARPGEASTEAFF.

The chain recombines TRBV11-2 with TRBJ1-6; no clear D gene. Trimming took 0 bases from V and 8 from J, leaving 8 bases between them. The CDR3 runs 14 residues. Germline values: CDR1 SGHAT, CDR2 FQNNGV. CDR3 bases: TGTGCCAGCAGCTTAGATCCTAGGGATTCACCCCTCCACTTT. As protein: CASSLDPRDSPLHF.

This clonotype was picked up many times. V is TRBV12-3 or TRBV12-4 and J is TRBJ2-1, with 7 bases identical to TRBD2. The J segment lost 9 bases and the V segment lost 3 bases, leaving 5 bases of the junction unmatched. The CDR3 sequence is 13 residues long. The CDR3 nucleotides read TGTGCCAGCAGTTTGCGCGGGGGAGGTGAGCAGTTCTTC. Amino acids: CASSLRGGGEQFF.

The table lists this clonotype with many counts. The chain is built from TRBV7-9 and TRBJ2-1, with D tentatively TRBD2 (5 bases). The CDR3 is 12 residues long. V lost 3 bases and J 8 bases, leaving 8 bases between the germline ends. Per the germline V gene, CDR1 is SEHNR and CDR2 is FQNEAQ (reference sequence). CDR3 in amino acids: CASSLERDEQFF. The CDR3 DNA sequence: TGTGCCAGCAGCTTGGAGAGGGATGAGCAGTTCTTC.

This clonotype was counted between two and nine times. The chain joins TRBV10-1 to TRBJ2-5; 7 nucleotides line up with TRBD2. J lost 5 bases, V lost 5 bases, and 14 bases had no gene match. CDR3 length equals 16 residues. Germline lookup yields CDR1 WNHNN and CDR2 SYGVQD (reference sequence). The CDR3 protein is CASSPAWGGSEETQYF. The CDR3 DNA sequence: TGCGCCAGCAGTCCGGCCTGGGGAGGGAGCGAGGAGACCCAGTACTTC.

This clonotype showed up just a few times. V gene TRBV3-1 combines with J gene TRBJ2-5; D is ambiguous. V lost 0 bases and J 5 bases, leaving 4 bases between the germline ends. Germline CDR1 is LGHDT and CDR2 is YNNKEL (reference sequence). CDR3 length equals 12 residues. CDR3 DNA sequence: TGTGCCAGCAGCCAAGATCGGGAGACCCAGTACTTC. Its translation is CASSQDRETQYF.

The chain has TRBV7-9 and TRBJ1-6; D not certain. The germline V gene has CDR1 SEHNR and CDR2 FQNEAQ (reference sequence). V lost 5 bases and J 9 bases, leaving 14 bases between the germline ends. This CDR3 contains 14 residues. CDR3 region: CASSTVTVGSPLHF. In DNA, the CDR3 is TGTGCCAGCAGCACCGTCACCGTGGGTTCACCCCTCCACTTT.

This clonotype was seen at least ten times. The chain uses TRBV5-1 and TRBJ1-1; D unresolved. Trimming stripped 4 bases from V and 1 base from J, with 11 bases between. The germline V gene encodes CDR1 SGHRS and CDR2 YFSETQ. This CDR3 is built from 14 residues. CDR3 amino acids: CASSPFVGNTEAFF. The CDR3 bases are TGCGCCAGCAGCCCATTCGTGGGGAACACTGAAGCTTTCTTT.

This clonotype has a handful of counts. CDR3: CASSYGAYREGETQYF. The CDR3 nucleotides are TGTGCCAGCAGTTACGGTGCTTACCGTGAAGGAGAGACCCAGTACTTC. V is TRBV6-5 and J is TRBJ2-5; D not resolved. Trimming removed 2 bases from V and 4 bases from J, with 17 bases in between. CDR1 is MNHEY and CDR2 is SVGAGI in the germline V gene. The CDR3 consists of 16 residues.

This rearrangement joins TRBV20-1 to TRBJ2-1; TRBD2 matches 12 bases. The CDR3 loop spans 16 amino acids. Losses at the gene ends were 0 bases for V and 4 bases for J; bases not matched to a gene: 4. Germline CDR1 and CDR2: DFQATT and SNEGSKA (reference sequence). CDR3 amino acids: CSAREAGLAGYNEQFF. As DNA, the CDR3 is TGCAGTGCTAGAGAAGCCGGACTAGCGGGATACAATGAGCAGTTCTTC.